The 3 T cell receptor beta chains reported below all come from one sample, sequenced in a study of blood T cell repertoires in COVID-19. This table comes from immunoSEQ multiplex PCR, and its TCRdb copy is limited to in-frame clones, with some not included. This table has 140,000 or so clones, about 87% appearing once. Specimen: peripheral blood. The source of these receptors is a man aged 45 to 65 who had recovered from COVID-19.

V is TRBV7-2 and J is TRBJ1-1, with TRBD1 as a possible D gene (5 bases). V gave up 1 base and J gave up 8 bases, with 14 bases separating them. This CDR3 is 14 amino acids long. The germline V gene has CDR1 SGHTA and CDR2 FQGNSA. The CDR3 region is CASSLVFRGTEAFF. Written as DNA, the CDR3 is TGTGCCAGCAGCTTAGTCTTTAGGGGTACGGAAGCTTTCTTT.

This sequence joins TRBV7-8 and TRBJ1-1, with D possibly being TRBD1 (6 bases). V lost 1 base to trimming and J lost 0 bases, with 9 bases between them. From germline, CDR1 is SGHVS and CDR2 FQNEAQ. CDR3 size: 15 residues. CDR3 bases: TGTGCCAGCAGCTTAGAGCAGGGGATGAACACTGAAGCTTTCTTT. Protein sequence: CASSLEQGMNTEAFF.

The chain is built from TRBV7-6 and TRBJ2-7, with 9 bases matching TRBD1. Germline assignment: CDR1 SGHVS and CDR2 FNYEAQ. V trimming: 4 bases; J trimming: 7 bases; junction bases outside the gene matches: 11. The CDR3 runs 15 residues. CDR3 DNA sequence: TGTGCCAGCAGCTCCCGACAGGGGGTTTTAGAAGAGCAGTACTTC. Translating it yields CASSSRQGVLEEQYF.